This T cell receptor (beta chain) was captured by sequencing in a study of Graves' ophthalmopathy and Graves' hyperthyroidism. This clonotype was detected many times. Amplification of the TCR beta CDR3 regions used RNA transcripts (as template). An initial RT-PCR round employing HTBI primers preceded a second-round multiplex PCR. TCRdb re-derived calls from the multiplex PCR reads in MiXCR, one entry per CDR3 protein. The sample holds 400,000 to 450,000 distinct CDR3 sequences, roughly 20% seen once. V lost 3 bases and J lost 1, with 12 bases in between. The germline V gene has CDR1 LNHNV and CDR2 YYDKDF (reference sequence). The CDR3 totals 15 residues.

The chain has TRBV15 and TRBJ1-1; D gene uncertain. Material: peripheral blood. This clonotype was obtained from a woman between 18 and 29 years old with stable Graves' hyperthyroidism. This CDR3 is CATSSSPRENTEAFF. Here the CDR3 DNA reads TGTGCCACCAGCAGCTCTCCCCGGGAGAACACTGAAGCTTTCTTT.